The 25 T cell receptor beta chains reported below all come from one sample, sequenced in a study of blood T cells in healthy people across ages. Through a sample-barcoded 5' primer and a J-beta primer mix, a second PCR was run for roughly 6 to 11 cycles. TCRdb itself ran the 5' RACE reads through MiXCR, one entry per CDR3 protein. The table has about 1.1 million distinct CDR3 sequences, less than 45% seen once; the top ten hold approximately 14%. The sequenced sample was blood. The receptor set was obtained from a man younger than 35 in good health.

The chain is built from TRBV28 and TRBJ2-3; D is perhaps TRBD1 (5 bases). The V end lost 2 bases, the J end lost 6 bases, and 12 bases lay between the germline ends. The V gene's germline CDR1 is MDHEN and CDR2 SYDVKM. This CDR3 has 14 residues. The CDR3 nucleotides are TGTGCCAGCAGTTTAGACAGTCCCGAGGATACGCAGTATTTT. Its protein product is CASSLDSPEDTQYF. The full variable domain, with the rest looked up from reference TRBV28 and TRBJ2-3, is DVKVTQSSRYLVKRTGEKVFLECVQDMDHENMFWYRQDPGLGLRLIYFSYDVKMKEKGDIPEGYSVSREKKERFSLILESASTNQTSMYLCASSLDSPEDTQYFGPGTRLTVL.

This clonotype has more than one count but fewer than ten. The chain carries TRBV30 and TRBJ2-1; D call uncertain. The CDR3 totals 11 residues. The V gene's germline CDR1 is GTSNPN and CDR2 SVGIG (reference sequence). V shed 3 bases and J shed 8 bases, with 8 bases lying between them. This CDR3 is CAWRVVDEQFF. The CDR3 nucleotides are TGTGCCTGGAGGGTTGTCGATGAGCAGTTCTTC.

The chain is built from TRBV7-2 and TRBJ2-3; 10 bases map to TRBD2. The CDR3 sequence is 19 residues long. Trimming cost V 5 bases and J 2 bases; bases outside gene matches: 16. Per germline, CDR1 SGHTA and CDR2 FQGNSA. Here the CDR3 reads CASSPRVASGGLATDTQYF. In DNA form, the CDR3 reads TGTGCCAGCAGCCCGAGGGTAGCTAGCGGGGGTCTGGCCACAGATACGCAGTATTTT.

The chain is built from TRBV9 and TRBJ2-3, with D possibly being TRBD1 (6 bases). Trimming removed 4 bases from V and 2 bases from J, with 14 bases in between. CDR1 is SGDLS, CDR2 YYNGEE, per germline. The CDR3 is 15 amino acids. Written as DNA, the CDR3 is TGTGCCAGCAGCCAGGGGAACTACCCCACAGATACGCAGTATTTT. Residues: CASSQGNYPTDTQYF.

With respect to this clonotype: The junction differs from germline at one of its ends, possibly a read error. The rearrangement joins TRBV3-1 to TRBJ1-2; no firm D call. CDR1 LGHDT and CDR2 YNNKEL come from the germline V gene (reference sequence). CDR3 length: 13 amino acids. The CDR3 region is CASSQESIYSYTF. Written as DNA, the CDR3 is TGTGCCAGCAGCCAAGAATCAATCTATAGCTACACCTTC.

This clonotype was observed a handful of times. The V and J genes are TRBV15 and TRBJ1-6; maybe TRBD1 (6 bases). V was shortened by 0 bases and J by 7 bases, with 16 bases between the two germline ends. This CDR3 is 17 amino acids long. Germline loops: CDR1 LNHNV, CDR2 YYDKDF (reference sequence). The CDR3 region has the DNA TGTGCCACCAGCAGAGATTTAGCGGGACACGGGAATTCACCCCTCCACTTT. The encoded protein is CATSRDLAGHGNSPLHF.

The chain links TRBV3-1 to TRBJ1-5; 9 nucleotides align to TRBD1. Germline V gene data show CDR1 as LGHDT and CDR2 as YNNKEL (reference sequence). The trim removed 1 base at V and 8 bases at J, leaving 6 bases unmatched. The CDR3 consists of 15 residues. This chain's CDR3 is CASSQGDRGGEPQHF. As DNA, the CDR3 is TGTGCCAGCAGCCAAGGAGACAGGGGGGGGGAGCCCCAGCATTTT.

The chain joins TRBV12-3 or TRBV12-4 to TRBJ2-5, with 8 nucleotides matching TRBD2. The CDR3 runs 14 residues. Losses at the gene ends were 6 bases for V and 4 bases for J; bases not matched to a gene: 7. CDR3 loop: CASRTTSVRETQYF. The CDR3 nucleotides read TGTGCCAGCAGGACGACTAGCGTTCGAGAGACCCAGTACTTC.

The gene calls are TRBV29-1 and TRBJ2-1; tentatively, D is TRBD1 (6 bases). From germline, CDR1 is SQVTM and CDR2 ANQGSEA. This CDR3 comprises 14 residues. The V and J ends lost 4 bases and 15 bases respectively, with 25 bases between them. The CDR3 DNA reads TGCAGCGTTGTGAAAGATCGGACAGATCGAGATGCGTTCTTC. Translated, it gives CSVVKDRTDRDAFF.

The chain recombines TRBV12-3 or TRBV12-4 with TRBJ1-2, with 8 nucleotides matching TRBD1. Trimming cost V 1 base and J 1 base; bases outside gene matches: 5. The CDR3 length is 16 residues. The CDR3 loop reads CASSLGGDRSNYGYTF. DNA for the CDR3: TGTGCCAGCAGTTTAGGAGGGGACAGGAGTAACTATGGCTACACCTTC.

Here the CDR3 reads CASSPRSGSYGNTIYF. CDR3 sequence (DNA): TGTGCCAGCAGCCCACGTTCAGGGAGCTACGGAAACACCATATATTTT. The V call is TRBV7-2, the J call TRBJ1-3, with TRBD1 as a possible D gene (5 bases). Germline assignment: CDR1 SGHTA and CDR2 FQGNSA. Trimming removed 5 bases at V and 4 bases at J, with 18 bases between. This CDR3 has 16 residues.

The chain has TRBV7-2 and TRBJ2-5, with D tentatively TRBD2 (6 bases). Trimming cost V 4 bases and J 11 bases, with 14 bases left between them. Germline CDR1 and CDR2: SGHTA and FQGNSA. CDR3 length: 12 amino acids. This CDR3 is CASSSGLHEQYF. The CDR3 coding sequence is TGTGCCAGCAGCTCGGGACTCCATGAGCAGTACTTC. The full variable domain, with the rest looked up from reference TRBV7-2 and TRBJ2-5, is GAGVSQSPSNKVTEKGKDVELRCDPISGHTALYWYRQSLGQGLEFLIYFQGNSAPDKSGLPSDRFSAERTGGSVSTLTIQRTQQEDSAVYLCASSSGLHEQYFGPGTRLLVL.

The V call is TRBV7-6, the J call TRBJ2-5, with a tentative D call TRBD1 (5 bases). Germline assignment: CDR1 SGHVS and CDR2 FNYEAQ. The V gene lost 6 bases and the J gene lost 2 bases, with 13 bases spanning the gap. There are 14 residues in the CDR3. CDR3 amino acids: CASSPGFRQETQYF. Here the CDR3 DNA reads TGTGCCAGCAGTCCAGGGTTTCGGCAAGAGACCCAGTACTTC.

This clonotype was found many times. The CDR3 spells CASSQNLGQGNQPQHF. Written as DNA, the CDR3 is TGCGCCAGCAGCCAAAATTTGGGACAGGGTAACCAGCCCCAGCATTTT. This chain links TRBV4-3 with TRBJ1-5, with TRBD1 matching 9 bases. The germline gives CDR1 LGHNA, CDR2 YSLEER. This CDR3 is 16 amino acids long. V shed 2 bases and J 7 bases; nucleotides not matched to a gene: 9.

This clonotype was seen only a few times. The chain couples TRBV2 to TRBJ2-1; TRBD2 matches at 12 bases. V lost 6 bases to trimming and J lost 8 bases; unmatched junction nucleotides: 2. CDR1 and CDR2 from the germline V gene are SNHLY and FYNNEI. This CDR3 is built from 13 residues. The DNA of the CDR3 is TGTGCCAGCAGGTGGACTAGCGGGGATGAGCAGTTCTTC. This gives the protein CASRWTSGDEQFF. The full variable domain, its missing parts supplied by reference TRBV2 and TRBJ2-1, is EPEVTQTPSHQVTQMGQEVILRCVPISNHLYFYWYRQILGQKVEFLVSFYNNEISEKSEIFDDQFSVERPDGSNFTLKIRSTKLEDSAMYFCASRWTSGDEQFFGPGTRLTVL.

This clonotype showed up just once. CDR3 amino acids: CASSAGSGGRDEQYF. For the CDR3, the DNA is TGTGCCAGCAGTGCGGGTTCGGGGGGTCGGGACGAGCAGTACTTC. This chain connects TRBV6-6 to TRBJ2-7; TRBD2 matches at 7 bases. The CDR3 has 15 amino acids. The junction had 12 bases not matched to a gene; V was cut back by 5 bases and J by 5 bases. Germline assignment: CDR1 MNHNY and CDR2 SVGAGI (reference sequence).

The CDR3 sequence is CASSQDPLARDTQYF. In DNA form, the CDR3 reads TGTGCCAGCAGCCAAGACCCCCTAGCCAGGGATACGCAGTATTTT. The rearrangement joins TRBV4-2 to TRBJ2-3, with TRBD2 as a possible D gene (5 bases). V lost 0 bases to trimming and J lost 6 bases, with 13 bases between them. This CDR3 comprises 15 residues. Germline V gene sequence: CDR1 LGHNA, CDR2 YNFKEQ.

V and J are TRBV7-3 and TRBJ2-1; D may be TRBD1 (5 bases). The CDR3 loop spans 14 amino acids. Germline V CDR1 and CDR2: SGHTA, FQGTGA. V was clipped by 5 bases and J by 9 bases, with 17 bases between them. This chain's CDR3 is CASSAPGHASEQFF. For the CDR3, the DNA is TGTGCCAGCAGCGCCCCCGGACATGCGTCTGAGCAGTTCTTC.

The rearrangement joins TRBV12-3 or TRBV12-4 to TRBJ1-1; TRBD1 is a possible D gene (6 bases). CDR3 length: 14 residues. V shed 4 bases and J shed 1 base, with 10 bases lying between them. Here the CDR3 reads CASSWGTTNTEAFF. The DNA for the CDR3 is TGTGCCAGCAGTTGGGGGACAACGAACACTGAAGCTTTCTTT.

Concerning this clonotype: A junction boundary mismatches the germline segment, possibly from a read error. V and J are TRBV12-3 or TRBV12-4 and TRBJ2-1; 10 bases are shared with TRBD2. The CDR3 totals 20 residues. CDR3 sequence (DNA): TGTGCCAGCAGTTTTACGCAGCGGGGGGGGTTAATAAGCTCCTACAATGAACAGTTCTTC. Residues: CASSFTQRGGLISSYNEQFF.

The rearrangement uses TRBV6-5 and TRBJ2-1; no definite D call. This CDR3 is built from 13 residues. V lost 6 bases, J lost 1 base, and 7 bases lay in between. Germline V CDR1 and CDR2: MNHEY, SVGAGI. The CDR3 loop is CASRRESYNEQFF. CDR3 DNA sequence: TGTGCCAGCAGACGCGAGTCCTACAATGAGCAGTTCTTC.

In this sample, this clonotype turned up a few times. This chain uses TRBV14 with TRBJ2-7, with D possibly matching TRBD1 (5 bases). Germline CDR1 SGHDN, CDR2 FVKESK. This CDR3 region has 15 residues. V lost 0 bases to trimming and J lost 4 bases, with 13 bases between them. CDR3: CASSQEDSLVYEQYF. The CDR3 DNA reads TGTGCCAGCAGCCAAGAAGACAGCTTAGTGTACGAGCAGTACTTC.

This clonotype appeared many times. The chain combines TRBV20-1 with TRBJ2-1; D gene uncertain. CDR1 is DFQATT and CDR2 is SNEGSKA in the germline V gene (reference sequence). Trimming removed 3 bases at V and 0 bases at J, with 6 bases between. The CDR3 sequence is 13 residues long. The CDR3 bases are TGCAGTGCTAGGGGCCTCTCCTACAATGAGCAGTTCTTC. Encoded protein: CSARGLSYNEQFF.

In its sample, this clonotype was seen many times. The chain couples TRBV29-1 to TRBJ2-1; the D is unclear. Trimming removed 3 bases from V and 10 bases from J, with 16 bases in between. CDR3 length equals 13 residues. CDR1 and CDR2 from the germline V gene are SQVTM and ANQGSEA. For the CDR3, the DNA is TGCAGCGTTGAGAGGTATCTTGGGATAGAGCAGTTCTTC. Translation gives CSVERYLGIEQFF.

This clonotype occurred a few times. This chain uses TRBV20-1 with TRBJ1-5; 7 bases are shared with TRBD1. Germline-derived CDR1 and CDR2 are DFQATT and SNEGSKA (reference sequence). After removal of 5 bases from V and 4 bases from J, the junction contained 8 bases not matched to a gene. This CDR3 contains 14 residues. The CDR3 nucleotides are TGCAGTGCTTCAAGGGACAGCCAAAATCAGCCCCAGCATTTT. Protein sequence: CSASRDSQNQPQHF.